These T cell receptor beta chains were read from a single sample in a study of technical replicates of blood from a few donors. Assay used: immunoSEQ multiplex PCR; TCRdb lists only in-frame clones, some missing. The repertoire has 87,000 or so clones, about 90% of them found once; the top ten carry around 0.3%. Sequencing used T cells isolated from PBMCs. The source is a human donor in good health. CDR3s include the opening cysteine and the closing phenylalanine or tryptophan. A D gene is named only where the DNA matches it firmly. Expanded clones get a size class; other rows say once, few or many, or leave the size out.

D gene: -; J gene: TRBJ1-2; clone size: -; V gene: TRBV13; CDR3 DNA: TGTGCCAGCAGCTTAGGTCAGGGGTTGCATGGCTACACCTTC; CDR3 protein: CASSLGQGLHGYTF
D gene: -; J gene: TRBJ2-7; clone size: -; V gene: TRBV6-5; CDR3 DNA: TGTGCCAGCAGCACTACTAAGTTCTACGAGCAGTACTTC; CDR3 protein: CASSTTKFYEQYF
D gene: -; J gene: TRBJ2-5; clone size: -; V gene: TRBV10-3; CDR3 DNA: TGTGCCATCAGTGAGTCGAACGTTTTCGGGTCAACGGAGACCCAGTACTTC; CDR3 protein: CAISESNVFGSTETQYF
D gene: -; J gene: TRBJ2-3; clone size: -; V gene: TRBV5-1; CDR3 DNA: TGCGCCAGCAGCCCAGATACGGGACTGAGAGGCACAGATACGCAGTATTTT; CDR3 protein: CASSPDTGLRGTDTQYF
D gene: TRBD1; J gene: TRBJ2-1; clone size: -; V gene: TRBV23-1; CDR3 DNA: TGCGCCAGCAGTGCCCGGGACCGGGACAGGGGTACCAATGAGCAGTTCTTC; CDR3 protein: CASSARDRDRGTNEQFF
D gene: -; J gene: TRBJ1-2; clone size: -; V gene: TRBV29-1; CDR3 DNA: TGCAGCGTTGAAGATTCAGGGTTCAACTATGGCTACACCTTC; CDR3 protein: CSVEDSGFNYGYTF
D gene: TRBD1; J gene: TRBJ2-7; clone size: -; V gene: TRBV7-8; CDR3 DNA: TGTGCCAGCAGCCCCATCTCAGGGACAGGGAACTACGAGCAGTACTTC; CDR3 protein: CASSPISGTGNYEQYF
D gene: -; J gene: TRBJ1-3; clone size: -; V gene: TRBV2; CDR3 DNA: TGTGCCAGCAGGTTGACAGATGGAAACACCATATATTTT; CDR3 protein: CASRLTDGNTIYF
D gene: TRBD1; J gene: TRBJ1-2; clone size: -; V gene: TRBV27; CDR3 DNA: TGTGCCAGCAGTTCCCCGACAGGGCCCACCGGTGGCTACACCTTC; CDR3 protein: CASSSPTGPTGGYTF
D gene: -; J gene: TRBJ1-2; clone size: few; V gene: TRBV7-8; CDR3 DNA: TGTGCCAGCAGCGAGACAGGAGGATATGGCTACACCTTC; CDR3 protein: CASSETGGYGYTF
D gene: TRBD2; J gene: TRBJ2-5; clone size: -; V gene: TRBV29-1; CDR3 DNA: TGCAGCGTGCTGACTAGCGGTCAAGAGACCCAGTACTTC; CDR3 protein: CSVLTSGQETQYF
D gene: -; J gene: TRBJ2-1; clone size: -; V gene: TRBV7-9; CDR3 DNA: TGTGCCAGCAGCTTACAACGGGATTGGCATGAGCAGTTCTTC; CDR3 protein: CASSLQRDWHEQFF
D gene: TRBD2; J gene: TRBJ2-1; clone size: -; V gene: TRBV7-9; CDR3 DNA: TGTGCCAGCAGCTACCAACAGACGGGACTAGCGGGGTCCTACAATGAGCAGTTCTTC; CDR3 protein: CASSYQQTGLAGSYNEQFF
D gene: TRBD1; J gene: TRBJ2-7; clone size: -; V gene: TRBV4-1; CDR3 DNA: TGCGCCAGCAGCCAAGATCAGGTCCGGGACAGGGCGCGGGCTAACTACGAGCAGTACTTC; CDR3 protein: CASSQDQVRDRARANYEQYF
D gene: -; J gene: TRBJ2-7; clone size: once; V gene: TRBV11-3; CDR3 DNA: TGTGCCAGCAGCTCCCAGGGCTACGAGCAGTACTTC; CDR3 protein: CASSSQGYEQYF
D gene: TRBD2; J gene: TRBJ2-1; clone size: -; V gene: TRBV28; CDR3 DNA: TGTGCCAGCAGCCTCAGCGGGAGGGCCTACAATGAGCAGTTCTTC; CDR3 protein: CASSLSGRAYNEQFF
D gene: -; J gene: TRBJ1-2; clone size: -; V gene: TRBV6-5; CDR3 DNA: TGTGCCTCCGCGGGGGAATCTCATGGAAGCTATGGCTACACCTTC; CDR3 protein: CASAGESHGSYGYTF
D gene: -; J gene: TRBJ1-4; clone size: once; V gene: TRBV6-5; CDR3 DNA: TGTGCCAGCAGACGACCGGGTTCCCCCTCGGGAAAACTGTTTTTT; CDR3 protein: CASRRPGSPSGKLFF
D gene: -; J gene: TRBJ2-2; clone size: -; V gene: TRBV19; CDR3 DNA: TGTGCCAGCTATCAGGGATCGAACACCGGGGAGCTGTTTTTT; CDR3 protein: CASYQGSNTGELFF
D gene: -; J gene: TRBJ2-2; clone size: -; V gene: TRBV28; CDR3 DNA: TGTGCCACCAAGAACGCGTATTACACCGGGGAGCTGTTTTTT; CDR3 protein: CATKNAYYTGELFF
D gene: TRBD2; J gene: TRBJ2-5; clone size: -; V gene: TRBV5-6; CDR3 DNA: TGTGCCAGCAGCAGCATAACTAGCGGGGGACCGAAAGAGACCCAGTACTTC; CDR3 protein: CASSSITSGGPKETQYF
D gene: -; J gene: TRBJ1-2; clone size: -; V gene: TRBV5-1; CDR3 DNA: TGCGCCAGCAGCCGACCGCCAGGGGCCCCAGCTAACTATGGCTACACCTTC; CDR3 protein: CASSRPPGAPANYGYTF
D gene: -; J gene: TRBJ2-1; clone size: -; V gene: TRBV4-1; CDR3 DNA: TGCGCCAGCAGCCAAGTTATTAATGAGCAGTTCTTC; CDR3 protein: CASSQVINEQFF
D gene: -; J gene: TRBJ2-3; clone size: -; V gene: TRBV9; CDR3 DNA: TGTGCCAGCAGCTCCTCCGGAGTAGCCGGAGATACGCAGTATTTT; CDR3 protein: CASSSSGVAGDTQYF
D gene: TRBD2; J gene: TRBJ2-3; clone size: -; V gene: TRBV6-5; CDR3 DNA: TGTGCCAGCAGTTACTCAAGCGGGATAGGGACAGATACGCAGTATTTT; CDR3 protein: CASSYSSGIGTDTQYF
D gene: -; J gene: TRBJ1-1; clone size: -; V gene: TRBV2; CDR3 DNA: TGTGCCAGCGGTCCGGGGGTAGGCAACACTGAAGCTTTCTTT; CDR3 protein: CASGPGVGNTEAFF
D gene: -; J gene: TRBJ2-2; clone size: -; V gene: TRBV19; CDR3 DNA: TGTGCCAGTTTAGGGGGGGCCGGGGAGCTGTTTTTT; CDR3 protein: CASLGGAGELFF
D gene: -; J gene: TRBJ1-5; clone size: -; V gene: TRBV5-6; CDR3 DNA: TGTGCCAGCAGCTCCTACGGCGGGGGCAATCAGCCCCAGCATTTT; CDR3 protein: CASSSYGGGNQPQHF
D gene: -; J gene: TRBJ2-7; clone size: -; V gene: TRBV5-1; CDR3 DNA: TGCGCCAGCAGCTTGGCCCCGTACGAGCAGTACTTC; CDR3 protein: CASSLAPYEQYF
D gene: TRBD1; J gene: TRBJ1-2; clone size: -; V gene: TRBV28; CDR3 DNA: TGTGCCAGCAGTTTGGGACAGGGGGATGGCTACACCTTC; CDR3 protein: CASSLGQGDGYTF
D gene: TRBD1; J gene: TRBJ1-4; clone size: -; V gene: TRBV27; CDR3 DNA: TGTGCCAGCAGTAGAGGACAGGGTGGGGAAAAACTGTTTTTT; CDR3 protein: CASSRGQGGEKLFF
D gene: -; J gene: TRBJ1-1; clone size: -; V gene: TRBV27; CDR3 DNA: TGTGCCAGCGGACCCAACCGGGGCACTGAAGCTTTCTTT; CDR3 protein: CASGPNRGTEAFF
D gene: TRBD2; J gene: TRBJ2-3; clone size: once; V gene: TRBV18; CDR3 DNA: TGTGCCAGCTCCTACGGACTAGCGGGGGCGCCCACAGATACGCAGTATTTT; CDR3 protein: CASSYGLAGAPTDTQYF
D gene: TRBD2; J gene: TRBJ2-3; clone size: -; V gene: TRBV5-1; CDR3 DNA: TGCGCCAGCAGCTCCCAGCCGGGCAGCGGGAGAGGCGCAGATACGCAGTATTTT; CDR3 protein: CASSSQPGSGRGADTQYF
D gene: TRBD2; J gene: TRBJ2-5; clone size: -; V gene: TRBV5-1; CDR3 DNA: TGCGCCAGCAGCCCGGGTCTAGCGGGGGGGTACCAAGAGACCCAGTACTTC; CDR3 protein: CASSPGLAGGYQETQYF
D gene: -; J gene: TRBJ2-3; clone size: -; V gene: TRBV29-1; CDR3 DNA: TGCAGCGTTGATCCTAGCACAGATACGCAGTATTTT; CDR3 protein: CSVDPSTDTQYF
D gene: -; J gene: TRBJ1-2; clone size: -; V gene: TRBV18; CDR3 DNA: TGTGCCAGCTCACCCCCCACAGGGTTCGGCGCTTACACCTTC; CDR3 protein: CASSPPTGFGAYTF
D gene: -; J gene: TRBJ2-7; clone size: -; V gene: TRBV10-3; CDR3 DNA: TGTGCCATCAAGGGGCTCTCCTCCTACGAGCAGTACTTC; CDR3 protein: CAIKGLSSYEQYF
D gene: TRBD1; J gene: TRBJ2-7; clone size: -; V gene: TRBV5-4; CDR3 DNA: TGTGCCAGCAGCCCCGGGACAGGGGGCTACGAGCAGTACTTC; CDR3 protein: CASSPGTGGYEQYF
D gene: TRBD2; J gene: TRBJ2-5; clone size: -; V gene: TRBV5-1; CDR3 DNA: TGCGCCAGCAGCATGCGGACTAGCGGGGGGGCCCAAGAGACCCAGTACTTC; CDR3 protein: CASSMRTSGGAQETQYF
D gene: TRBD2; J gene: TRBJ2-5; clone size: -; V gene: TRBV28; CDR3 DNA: TGTGCCAGCAGGCATAGGACGTTGCGTGGGCGGGGGTTGGAGGAGACCCAGTACTTC; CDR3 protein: CASRHRTLRGRGLEETQYF
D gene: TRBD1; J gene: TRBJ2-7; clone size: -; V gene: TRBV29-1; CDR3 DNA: TGCAGCGTTGAAGGGGGACAGGGGCAGGTAGGGCAGTACTTC; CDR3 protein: CSVEGGQGQVGQYF
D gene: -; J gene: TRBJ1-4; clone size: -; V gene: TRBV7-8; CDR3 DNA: TGTGCCAGCAGCTTAACTCACGATGAAAAACTGTTTTTT; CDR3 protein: CASSLTHDEKLFF
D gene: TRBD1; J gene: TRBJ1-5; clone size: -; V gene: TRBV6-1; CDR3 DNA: TGTGCCAGCAGACCAAATGACAGGGTGGTTCAGCCCCAGCATTTT; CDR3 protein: CASRPNDRVVQPQHF
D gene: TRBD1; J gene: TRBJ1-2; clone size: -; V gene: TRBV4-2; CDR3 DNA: TGTGCCAGCAGCCAATCCACTCAGGGGGTGGACTATGGCTACACCTTC; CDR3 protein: CASSQSTQGVDYGYTF
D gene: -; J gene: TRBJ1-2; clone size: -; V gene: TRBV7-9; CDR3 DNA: TGTGCCAGCAGCTTTGGGCAGGGAATTCTTCAAGCTAACTATGGCTACACCTTC; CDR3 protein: CASSFGQGILQANYGYTF
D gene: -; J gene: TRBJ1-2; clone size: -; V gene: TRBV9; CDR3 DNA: TGTGCCAGCAGCGTTTTATATGGCTACACCTTC; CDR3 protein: CASSVLYGYTF
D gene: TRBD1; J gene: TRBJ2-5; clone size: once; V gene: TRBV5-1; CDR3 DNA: TGCGCCAGCAGCGGGGGACAGGGGGTCGGAGAGACCCAGTACTTC; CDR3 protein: CASSGGQGVGETQYF
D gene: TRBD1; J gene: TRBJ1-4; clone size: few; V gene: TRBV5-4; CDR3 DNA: TGTGCCAGCAGCCGGACAGGGGATGAAAAACTGTTTTTT; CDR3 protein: CASSRTGDEKLFF
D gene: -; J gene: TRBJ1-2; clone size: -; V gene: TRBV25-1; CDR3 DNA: TGTGCCAGCAATCACCGAGGGGGTGGAGGCTACACCTTC; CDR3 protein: CASNHRGGGGYTF
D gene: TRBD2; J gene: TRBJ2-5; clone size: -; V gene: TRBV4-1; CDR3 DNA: TGCGCCAGCAGCCCGGGACTAGCGGGGGCCGGGGGGGCCCAGTACTTC; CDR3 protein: CASSPGLAGAGGAQYF